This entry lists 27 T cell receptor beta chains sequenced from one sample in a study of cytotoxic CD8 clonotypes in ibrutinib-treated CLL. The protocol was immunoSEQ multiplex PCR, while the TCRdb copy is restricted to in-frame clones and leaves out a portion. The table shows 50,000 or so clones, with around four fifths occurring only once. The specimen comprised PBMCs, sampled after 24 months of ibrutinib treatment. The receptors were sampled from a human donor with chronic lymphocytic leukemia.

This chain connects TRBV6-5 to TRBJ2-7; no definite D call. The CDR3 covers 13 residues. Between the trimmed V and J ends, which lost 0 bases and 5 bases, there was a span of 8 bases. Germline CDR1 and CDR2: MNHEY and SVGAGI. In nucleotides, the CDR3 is TGTGCCAGCAGTTACTCAATCAGCGACGAGCAGTACTTC. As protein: CASSYSISDEQYF.

CDR3 sequence (DNA): TGTGCCAGCAGCTCCCTCACTCGGGGCTCAGATACGCAGTATTTT. Translated, it gives CASSSLTRGSDTQYF. The chain has TRBV11-2 and TRBJ2-3; D tentatively reads TRBD1 or TRBD2 (5 bases each). The germline V and J ends were trimmed by 4 bases and 4 bases, with 15 bases remaining between them. CDR3 length: 15 residues. In germline, CDR1 is SGHAT, CDR2 FQNNGV. Full variable domain (missing parts from reference TRBV11-2 and TRBJ2-3): EAGVAQSPRYKIIEKRQSVAFWCNPISGHATLYWYQQILGQGPKLLIQFQNNGVVDDSQLPKDRFSAERLKGVDSTLKIQPAKLEDSAVYLCASSSLTRGSDTQYFGPGTRLTVL.

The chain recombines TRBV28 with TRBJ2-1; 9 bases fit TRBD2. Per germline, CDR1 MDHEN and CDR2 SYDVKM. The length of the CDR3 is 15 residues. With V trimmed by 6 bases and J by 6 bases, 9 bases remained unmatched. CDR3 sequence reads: CASSRGRAPSNEQFF. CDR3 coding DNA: TGTGCCAGCAGCCGCGGGAGGGCCCCCTCCAATGAGCAGTTCTTC.

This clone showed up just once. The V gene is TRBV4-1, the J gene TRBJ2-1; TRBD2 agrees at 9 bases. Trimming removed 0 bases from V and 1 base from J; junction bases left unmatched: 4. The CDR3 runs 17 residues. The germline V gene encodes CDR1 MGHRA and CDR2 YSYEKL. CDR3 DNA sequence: TGCGCCAGCAGCCAAGAGATAGCGGGAGAATCCTACAATGAGCAGTTCTTC. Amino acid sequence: CASSQEIAGESYNEQFF.

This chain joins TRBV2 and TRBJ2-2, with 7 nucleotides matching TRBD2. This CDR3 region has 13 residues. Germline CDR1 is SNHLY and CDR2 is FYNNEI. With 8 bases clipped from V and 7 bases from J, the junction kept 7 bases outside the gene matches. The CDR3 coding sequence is TGTGCCAGCGACGCGGGAGCCGACGGGGAGCTGTTTTTT. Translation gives CASDAGADGELFF.

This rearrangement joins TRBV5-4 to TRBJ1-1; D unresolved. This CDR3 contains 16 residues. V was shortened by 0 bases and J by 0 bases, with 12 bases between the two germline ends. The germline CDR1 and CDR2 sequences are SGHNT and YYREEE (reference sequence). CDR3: CASSLDSPVMNTEAFF. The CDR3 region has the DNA TGTGCCAGCAGCTTGGACAGCCCTGTTATGAACACTGAAGCTTTCTTT.

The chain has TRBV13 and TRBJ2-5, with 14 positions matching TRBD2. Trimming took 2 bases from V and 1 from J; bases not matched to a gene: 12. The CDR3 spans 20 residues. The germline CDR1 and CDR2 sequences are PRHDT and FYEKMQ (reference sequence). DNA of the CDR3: TGTGCCAGCAGCTTATATACCCGGACTAGCGGGAGGAGGCGCCAAGAGACCCAGTACTTC. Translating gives CASSLYTRTSGRRRQETQYF. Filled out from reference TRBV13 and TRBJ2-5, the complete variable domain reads AAGVIQSPRHLIKEKRETATLKCYPIPRHDTVYWYQQGPGQDPQFLISFYEKMQSDKGSIPDRFSAQQFSDYHSELNMSSLELGDSALYFCASSLYTRTSGRRRQETQYFGPGTRLLVL.

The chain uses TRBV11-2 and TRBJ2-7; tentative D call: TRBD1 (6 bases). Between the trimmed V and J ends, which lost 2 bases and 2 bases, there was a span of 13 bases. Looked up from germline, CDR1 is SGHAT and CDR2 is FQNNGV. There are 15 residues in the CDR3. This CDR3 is CASSLTAGATYEQYF. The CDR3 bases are TGTGCCAGCAGCTTAACAGCAGGGGCGACCTACGAGCAGTACTTC.

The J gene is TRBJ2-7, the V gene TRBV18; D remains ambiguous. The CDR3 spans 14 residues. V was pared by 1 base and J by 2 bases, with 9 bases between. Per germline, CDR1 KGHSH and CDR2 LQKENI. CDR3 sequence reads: CASSPQNSPYEQYF. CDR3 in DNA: TGTGCCAGCTCACCACAGAACTCTCCCTACGAGCAGTACTTC.

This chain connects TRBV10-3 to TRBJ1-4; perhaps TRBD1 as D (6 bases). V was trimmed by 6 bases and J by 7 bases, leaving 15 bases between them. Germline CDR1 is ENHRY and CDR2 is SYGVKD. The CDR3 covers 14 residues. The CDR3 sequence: CAISEGGIREKLFF. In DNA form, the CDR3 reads TGTGCCATCAGCGAGGGGGGCATACGTGAAAAACTGTTTTTT.

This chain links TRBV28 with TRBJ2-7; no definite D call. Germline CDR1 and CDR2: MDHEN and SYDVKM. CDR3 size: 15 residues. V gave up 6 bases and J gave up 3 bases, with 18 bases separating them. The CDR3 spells CASSPTWVAIYEQYF. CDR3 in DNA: TGTGCCAGCAGCCCCACGTGGGTAGCCATCTACGAGCAGTACTTC.

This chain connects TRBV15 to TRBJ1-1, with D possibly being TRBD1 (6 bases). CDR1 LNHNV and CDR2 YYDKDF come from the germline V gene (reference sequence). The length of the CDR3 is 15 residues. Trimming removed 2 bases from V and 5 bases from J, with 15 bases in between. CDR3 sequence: CATSRLQGRRTEAFF. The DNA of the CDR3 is TGTGCCACCAGCAGACTACAGGGACGGAGGACTGAAGCTTTCTTT. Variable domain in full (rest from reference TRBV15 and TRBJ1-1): DAMVIQNPRYQVTQFGKPVTLSCSQTLNHNVMYWYQQKSSQAPKLLFHYYDKDFNNEADTPDNFQSRRPNTSFCFLDIRSPGLGDTAMYLCATSRLQGRRTEAFFGQGTRLTVV.

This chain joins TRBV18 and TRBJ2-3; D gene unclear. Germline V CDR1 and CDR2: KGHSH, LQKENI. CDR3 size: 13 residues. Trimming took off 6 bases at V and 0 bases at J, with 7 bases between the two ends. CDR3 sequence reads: CASSPISTDTQYF. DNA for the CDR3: TGTGCCAGCTCCCCGATCAGCACAGATACGCAGTATTTT.

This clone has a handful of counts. Here the CDR3 DNA reads TGTGCCACCACGGAGGGGAATCAGCCCCAGCATTTT. The encoded protein is CATTEGNQPQHF. This rearrangement joins TRBV2 to TRBJ1-5, with D perhaps TRBD1 (5 bases). Trimming stripped 10 bases from V and 4 bases from J, with 11 bases between. Germline V gives CDR1 SNHLY, CDR2 FYNNEI. This CDR3 has 12 amino acids.

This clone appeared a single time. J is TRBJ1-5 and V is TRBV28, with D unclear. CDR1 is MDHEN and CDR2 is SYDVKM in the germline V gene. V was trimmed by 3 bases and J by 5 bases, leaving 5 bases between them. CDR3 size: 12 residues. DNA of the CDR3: TGTGCCAGCAGTTTGACGGATCAGCCCCAGCATTTT. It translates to CASSLTDQPQHF.

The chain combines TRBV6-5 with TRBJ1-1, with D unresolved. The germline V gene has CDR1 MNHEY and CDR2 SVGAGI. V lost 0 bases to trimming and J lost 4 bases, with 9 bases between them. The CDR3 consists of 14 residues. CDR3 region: CASSYSGRPTEAFF. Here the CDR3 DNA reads TGTGCCAGCAGTTACTCGGGCCGTCCCACTGAAGCTTTCTTT.

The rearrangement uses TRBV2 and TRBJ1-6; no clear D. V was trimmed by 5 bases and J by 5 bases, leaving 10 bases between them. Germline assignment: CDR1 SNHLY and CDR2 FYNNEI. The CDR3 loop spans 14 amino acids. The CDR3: CASSTGRNNSPLHF. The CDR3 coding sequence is TGTGCCAGCAGTACCGGGAGGAATAATTCACCCCTCCACTTT.

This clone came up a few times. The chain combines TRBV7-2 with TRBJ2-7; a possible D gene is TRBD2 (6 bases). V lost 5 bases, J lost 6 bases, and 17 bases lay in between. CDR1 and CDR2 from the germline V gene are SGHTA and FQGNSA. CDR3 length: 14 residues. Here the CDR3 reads CASSPTPGVSEQYF. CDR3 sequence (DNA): TGTGCCAGCAGCCCCACTCCGGGAGTATCCGAGCAGTACTTC.

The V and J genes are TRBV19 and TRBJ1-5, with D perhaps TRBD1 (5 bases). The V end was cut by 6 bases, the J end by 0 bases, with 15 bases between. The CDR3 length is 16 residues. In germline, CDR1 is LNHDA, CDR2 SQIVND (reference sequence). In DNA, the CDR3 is TGTGCCAGTAGCGGGGCGGGCGTTGGTAGCAATCAGCCCCAGCATTTT. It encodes CASSGAGVGSNQPQHF.

The CDR3 loop is CASRNPRPRLMGSYNEQFF. The DNA of the CDR3 is TGTGCCAGCAGGAATCCCCGGCCTCGCCTGATGGGCTCCTACAATGAGCAGTTCTTC. The chain has TRBV28 and TRBJ2-1; D remains unclear. This CDR3 has 19 amino acids. The germline V and J ends were trimmed by 6 bases and 0 bases, with 24 bases remaining between them. Germline CDR1 MDHEN, CDR2 SYDVKM. The full variable domain, its missing parts supplied by reference TRBV28 and TRBJ2-1, is DVKVTQSSRYLVKRTGEKVFLECVQDMDHENMFWYRQDPGLGLRLIYFSYDVKMKEKGDIPEGYSVSREKKERFSLILESASTNQTSMYLCASRNPRPRLMGSYNEQFFGPGTRLTVL.

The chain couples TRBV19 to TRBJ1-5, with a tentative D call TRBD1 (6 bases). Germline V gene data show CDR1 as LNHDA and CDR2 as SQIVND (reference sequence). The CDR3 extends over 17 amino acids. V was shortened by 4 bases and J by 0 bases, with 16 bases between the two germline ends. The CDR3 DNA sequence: TGTGCCAGTAGTACCCTTGGACAGCCTTATAGCAATCAGCCCCAGCATTTT. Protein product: CASSTLGQPYSNQPQHF.

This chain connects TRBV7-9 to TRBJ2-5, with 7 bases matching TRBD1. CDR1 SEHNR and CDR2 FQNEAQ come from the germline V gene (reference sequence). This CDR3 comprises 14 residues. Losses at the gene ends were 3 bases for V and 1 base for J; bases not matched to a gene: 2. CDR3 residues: CASSLRTGQETQYF. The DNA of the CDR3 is TGTGCCAGCAGCTTGCGGACAGGCCAAGAGACCCAGTACTTC.

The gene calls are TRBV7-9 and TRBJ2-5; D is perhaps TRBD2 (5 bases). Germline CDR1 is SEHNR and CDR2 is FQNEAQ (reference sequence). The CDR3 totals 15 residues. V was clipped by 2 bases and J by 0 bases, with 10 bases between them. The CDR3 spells CASSLTFGDQETQYF. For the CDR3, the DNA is TGTGCCAGCAGCTTAACTTTCGGGGACCAAGAGACCCAGTACTTC. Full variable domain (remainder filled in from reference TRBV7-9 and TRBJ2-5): DTGVSQNPRHKITKRGQNVTFRCDPISEHNRLYWYRQTLGQGPEFLTYFQNEAQLEKSRLLSDRFSAERPKGSFSTLEIQRTEQGDSAMYLCASSLTFGDQETQYFGPGTRLLVL.

The CDR3 loop is CASSSGGGETQYF. CDR3 bases: TGCGCCAGCAGCTCTGGGGGGGGCGAGACCCAGTACTTC. The chain carries TRBV5-1 and TRBJ2-5, with D perhaps TRBD2 (7 bases). V lost 3 bases and J 5 bases, leaving 11 bases between the germline ends. In germline, CDR1 is SGHRS, CDR2 YFSETQ. The CDR3 consists of 13 residues.

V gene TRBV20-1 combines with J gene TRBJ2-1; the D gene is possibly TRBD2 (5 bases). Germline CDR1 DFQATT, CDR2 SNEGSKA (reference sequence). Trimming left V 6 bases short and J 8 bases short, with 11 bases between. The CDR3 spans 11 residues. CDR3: CSAPSGYEQFF. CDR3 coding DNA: TGCAGTGCGCCGTCGGGGTATGAGCAGTTCTTC.

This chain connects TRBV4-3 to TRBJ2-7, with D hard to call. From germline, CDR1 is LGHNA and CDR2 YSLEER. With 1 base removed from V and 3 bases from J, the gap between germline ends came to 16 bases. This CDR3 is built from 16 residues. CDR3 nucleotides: TGCGCCAGCAGCCAAGCTGGGAAGGGCAGAGTCTACGAGCAGTACTTC. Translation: CASSQAGKGRVYEQYF.

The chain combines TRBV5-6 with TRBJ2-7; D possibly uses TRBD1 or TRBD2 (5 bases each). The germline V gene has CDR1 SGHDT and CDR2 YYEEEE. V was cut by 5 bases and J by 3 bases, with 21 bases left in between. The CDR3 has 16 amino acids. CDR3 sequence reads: CASSHRKGPRDYEQYF. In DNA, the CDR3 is TGTGCCAGCAGTCATCGGAAGGGACCGAGGGACTACGAGCAGTACTTC.